The entry below describes one TCR beta chain. Participants were aged roughly 18 to 89 years, lived in about two dozen US areas, and enrolled virtually. Symptom resolution, clearance, or two negative PCRs marked donors in Cohort 3 as recovered. TCRdb's copy holds only in-frame clones and misses some; the assay was immunoSEQ multiplex PCR. The sample contains 290,000 or so clones, roughly 90% of which appear only once. The CDR3 contains 11 residues. V gave up 7 bases and J gave up 0 bases, with 7 bases separating them. Looked up from germline, CDR1 is SQVTM and CDR2 is ANQGSEA. The sample comes from a study of blood T cell repertoires in COVID-19. Overall study: Collection of acute and convalescent COVID-19 samples took place in the United States, Italy and Spain.

The material sequenced was PBMCs or T cells enriched from blood (not recorded which). The chain combines TRBV29-1 with TRBJ2-7; no definite D call. The receptor's source is a woman in her twenties or thirties who had recovered from COVID-19. CDR3 residues: CSGESSYEQYF. As DNA, the CDR3 is TGCAGCGGCGAGAGCTCCTACGAGCAGTACTTC.